What follows is one TCR beta chain and its context. The antigen remains unidentified. This CDR3 fails to terminate in the conserved phenylalanine or tryptophan, so it likely reflects a read error. The germline gives CDR1 SGHTA, CDR2 FQGTGA. V was clipped by 3 bases and J by 9 bases; unmatched bases: 17. The CDR3 length is 19 residues. This entry comes from a study of T cell repertoires in cytomegalovirus infection. MiXCR, applied by TCRdb to the reads, yields one record per CDR3 protein. The sample holds approximately 340,000 distinct CDR3 sequences, almost 30% seen once. This chain uses TRBV7-3 with TRBJ2-1; 13 bases agree with TRBD2. The sample consisted of cultured PBMCs, taken from culture after CMV antigen stimulation. The origin of this receptor is a human donor in good health (CMV status not recorded). Some clones in this sample may be carry-over from other donors' samples. CDR3: CASSLARDTGLAGICEQFY. DNA for the CDR3: TGTGCCAGCAGCTTGGCCCGGGACACGGGACTAGCGGGGATATGTGAGCAGTTCTAC.